This TCR beta chain is drawn from a study of cytomegalovirus exposure and HLA in healthy donors. Overall study results and limits: The listing of roughly 160 TCR beta chains classed them as cytomegalovirus-associated.

V lost 10 bases, J lost 4 bases, and 25 bases lay in between. CDR1 is MNHNY, CDR2 SVGAGI, per germline (reference sequence). This CDR3 spans 16 amino acids. 13 Jbeta primers and 60 Vbeta primers were used for the PCR. This table comes from immunoSEQ multiplex PCR, and its TCRdb copy is limited to in-frame clones, with some not included. The sample yields about 140,000 clones, approximately 84% seen once. The table lists this clone with a count of one. As yet, its antigen is unknown. The clonotype was recovered from a man aged 25 to 40 in good health and CMV-seropositive. The rearrangement links TRBV6-6 to TRBJ1-2, with D possibly matching TRBD1 (6 bases). Sequenced input: PBMCs. The CDR3 sequence is CATRLPGQGIGYGYTF. As DNA, the CDR3 is TGTGCCACCCGGTTACCCGGTCAGGGGATCGGCTATGGCTACACCTTC.